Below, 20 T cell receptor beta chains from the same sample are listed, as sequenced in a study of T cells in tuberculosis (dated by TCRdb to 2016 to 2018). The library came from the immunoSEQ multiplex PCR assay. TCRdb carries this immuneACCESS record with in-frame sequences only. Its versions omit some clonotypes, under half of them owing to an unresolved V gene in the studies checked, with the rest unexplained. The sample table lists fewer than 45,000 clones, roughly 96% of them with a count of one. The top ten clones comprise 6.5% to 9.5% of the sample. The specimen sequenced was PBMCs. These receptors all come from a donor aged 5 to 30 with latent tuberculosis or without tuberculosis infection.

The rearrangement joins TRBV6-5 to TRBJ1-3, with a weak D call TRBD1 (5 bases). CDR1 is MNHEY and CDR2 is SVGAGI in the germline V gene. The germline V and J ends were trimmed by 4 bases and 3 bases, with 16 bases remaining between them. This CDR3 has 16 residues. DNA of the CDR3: TGTGCCAGCAGTTCCTTCATAGGGGCGGATGGAAACACCATATATTTT. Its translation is CASSSFIGADGNTIYF.

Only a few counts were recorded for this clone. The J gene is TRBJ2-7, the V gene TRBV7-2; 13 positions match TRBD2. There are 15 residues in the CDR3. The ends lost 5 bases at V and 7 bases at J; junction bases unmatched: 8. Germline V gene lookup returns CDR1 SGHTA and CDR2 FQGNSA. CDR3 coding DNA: TGTGCCAGCAGCCCCAATGGACTAGCGGGGGATGAGCAGTACTTC. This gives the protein CASSPNGLAGDEQYF.

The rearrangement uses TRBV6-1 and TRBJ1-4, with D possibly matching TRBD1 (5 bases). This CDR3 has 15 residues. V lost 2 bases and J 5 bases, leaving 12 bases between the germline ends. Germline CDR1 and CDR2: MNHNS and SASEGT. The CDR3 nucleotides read TGTGCCAGCAGTGAACCTAGGGGTGGGAATGAAAAACTGTTTTTT. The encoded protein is CASSEPRGGNEKLFF.

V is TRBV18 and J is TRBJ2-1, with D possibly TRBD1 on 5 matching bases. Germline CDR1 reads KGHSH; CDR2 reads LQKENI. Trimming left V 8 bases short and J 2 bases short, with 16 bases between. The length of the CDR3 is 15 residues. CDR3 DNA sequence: TGTGCCAGCCAGGCAGGGTCAGTCACCTACAATGAGCAGTTCTTC. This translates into CASQAGSVTYNEQFF.

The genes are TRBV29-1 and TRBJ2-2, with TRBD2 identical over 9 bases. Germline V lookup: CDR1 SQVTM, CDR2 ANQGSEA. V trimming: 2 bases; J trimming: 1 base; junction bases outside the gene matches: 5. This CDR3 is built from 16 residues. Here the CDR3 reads CSVESSGVLNTGELFF. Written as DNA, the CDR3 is TGCAGCGTTGAATCTAGCGGGGTCCTGAACACCGGGGAGCTGTTTTTT.

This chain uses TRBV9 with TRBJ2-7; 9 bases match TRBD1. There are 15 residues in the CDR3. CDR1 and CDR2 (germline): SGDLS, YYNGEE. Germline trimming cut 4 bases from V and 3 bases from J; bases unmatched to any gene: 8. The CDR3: CASSRTQGAGYEQYF. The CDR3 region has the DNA TGTGCCAGCAGCAGAACACAGGGGGCTGGCTACGAGCAGTACTTC.

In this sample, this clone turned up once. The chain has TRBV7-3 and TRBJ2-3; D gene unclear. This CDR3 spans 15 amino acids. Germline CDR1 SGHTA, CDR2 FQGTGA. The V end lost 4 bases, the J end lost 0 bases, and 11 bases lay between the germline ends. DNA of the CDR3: TGTGCCAGCAGCTCTGGGCTACAGAGCACAGATACGCAGTATTTT. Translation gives CASSSGLQSTDTQYF.

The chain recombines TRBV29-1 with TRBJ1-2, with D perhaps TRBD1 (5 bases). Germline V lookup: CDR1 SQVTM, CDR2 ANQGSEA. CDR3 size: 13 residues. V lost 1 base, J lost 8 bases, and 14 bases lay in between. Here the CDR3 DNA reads TGCAGCGTTGAAGGGGAGGGGATGGGAGGCTACACCTTC. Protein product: CSVEGEGMGGYTF.

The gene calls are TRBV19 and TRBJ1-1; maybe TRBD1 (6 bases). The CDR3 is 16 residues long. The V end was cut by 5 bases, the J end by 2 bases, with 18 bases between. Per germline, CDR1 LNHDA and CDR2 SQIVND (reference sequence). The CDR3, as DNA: TGTGCCAGTAGTGACGGGACCGGGACACTTAACACTGAAGCTTTCTTT. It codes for CASSDGTGTLNTEAFF.

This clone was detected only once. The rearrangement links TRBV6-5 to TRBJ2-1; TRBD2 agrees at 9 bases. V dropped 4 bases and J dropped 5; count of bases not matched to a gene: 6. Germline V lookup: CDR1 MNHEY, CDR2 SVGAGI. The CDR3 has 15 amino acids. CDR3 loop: CASSSTSGENNEQFF. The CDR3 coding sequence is TGTGCCAGCAGTTCGACTAGCGGAGAAAACAATGAGCAGTTCTTC.

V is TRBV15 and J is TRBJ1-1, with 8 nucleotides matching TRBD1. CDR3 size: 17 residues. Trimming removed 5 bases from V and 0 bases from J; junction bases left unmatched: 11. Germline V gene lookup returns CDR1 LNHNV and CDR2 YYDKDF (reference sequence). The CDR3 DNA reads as TGTGCCACCAGCGAGAGCAGACAGGGGCTCATGAACACTGAAGCTTTCTTT. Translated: CATSESRQGLMNTEAFF.

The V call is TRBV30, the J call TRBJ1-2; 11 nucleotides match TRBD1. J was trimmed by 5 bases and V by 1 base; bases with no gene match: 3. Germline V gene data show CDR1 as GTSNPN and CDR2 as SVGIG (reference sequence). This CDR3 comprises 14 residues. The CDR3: CAWSEGTGGYGYTF. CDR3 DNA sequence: TGTGCCTGGAGTGAAGGGACAGGGGGATATGGCTACACCTTC.

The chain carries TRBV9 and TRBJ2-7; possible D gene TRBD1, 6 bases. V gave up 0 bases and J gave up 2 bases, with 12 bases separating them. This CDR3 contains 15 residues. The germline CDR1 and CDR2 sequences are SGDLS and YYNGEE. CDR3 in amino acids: CASSVGGQPTYEQYF. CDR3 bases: TGTGCCAGCAGCGTAGGGGGACAACCAACCTACGAGCAGTACTTC.

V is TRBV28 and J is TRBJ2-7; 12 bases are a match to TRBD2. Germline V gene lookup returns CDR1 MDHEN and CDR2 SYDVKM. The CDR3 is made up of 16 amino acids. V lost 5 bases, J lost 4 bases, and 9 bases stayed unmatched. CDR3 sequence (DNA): TGTGCCAGCAGTCCTGGACTAGCGGGATTTCGGTACGAGCAGTACTTC. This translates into CASSPGLAGFRYEQYF.

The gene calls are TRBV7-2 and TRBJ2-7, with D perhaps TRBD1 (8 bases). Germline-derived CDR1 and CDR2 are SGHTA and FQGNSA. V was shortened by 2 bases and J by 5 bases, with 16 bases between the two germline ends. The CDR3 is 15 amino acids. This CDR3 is CASSLKAGQVHEQYF. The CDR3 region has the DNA TGTGCCAGCAGCTTAAAAGCGGGACAGGTCCACGAGCAGTACTTC.

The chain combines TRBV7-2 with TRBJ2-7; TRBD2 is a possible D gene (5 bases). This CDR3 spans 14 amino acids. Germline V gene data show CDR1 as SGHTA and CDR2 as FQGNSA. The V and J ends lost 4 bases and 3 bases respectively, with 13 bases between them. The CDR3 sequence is CASSSPRAHYEQYF. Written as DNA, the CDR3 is TGTGCCAGCAGCTCTCCGCGGGCTCACTACGAGCAGTACTTC.

The CDR3 sequence is CASSPTSSYEQYF. In DNA, the CDR3 is TGTGCCAGCTCACCAACGAGCTCCTACGAGCAGTACTTC. The chain carries TRBV18 and TRBJ2-7, with D unresolved. With 2 bases removed from V and 0 bases from J, the gap between germline ends came to 5 bases. The length of the CDR3 is 13 residues. Per germline, CDR1 KGHSH and CDR2 LQKENI.

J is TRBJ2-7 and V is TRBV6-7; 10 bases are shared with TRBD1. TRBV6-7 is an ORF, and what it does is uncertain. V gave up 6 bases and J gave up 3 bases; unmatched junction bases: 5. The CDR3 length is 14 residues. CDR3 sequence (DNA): TGTGCCAGCAGCCCCTGGGACAGGGGCTACGAGCAGTACTTC. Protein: CASSPWDRGYEQYF.

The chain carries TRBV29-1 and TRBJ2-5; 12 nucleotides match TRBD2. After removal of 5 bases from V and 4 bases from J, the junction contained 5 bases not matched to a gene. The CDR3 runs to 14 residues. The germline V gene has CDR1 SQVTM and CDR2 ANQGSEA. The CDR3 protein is CSVLPTSGRETQYF. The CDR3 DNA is TGCAGCGTTCTCCCGACTAGCGGGAGAGAGACCCAGTACTTC.

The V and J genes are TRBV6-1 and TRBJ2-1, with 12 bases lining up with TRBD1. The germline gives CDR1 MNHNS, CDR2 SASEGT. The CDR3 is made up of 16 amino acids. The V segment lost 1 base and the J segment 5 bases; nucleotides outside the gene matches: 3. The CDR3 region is CASSEGRDRGHNEQFF. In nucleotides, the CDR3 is TGTGCCAGCAGTGAAGGGCGGGACAGGGGGCACAATGAGCAGTTCTTC.